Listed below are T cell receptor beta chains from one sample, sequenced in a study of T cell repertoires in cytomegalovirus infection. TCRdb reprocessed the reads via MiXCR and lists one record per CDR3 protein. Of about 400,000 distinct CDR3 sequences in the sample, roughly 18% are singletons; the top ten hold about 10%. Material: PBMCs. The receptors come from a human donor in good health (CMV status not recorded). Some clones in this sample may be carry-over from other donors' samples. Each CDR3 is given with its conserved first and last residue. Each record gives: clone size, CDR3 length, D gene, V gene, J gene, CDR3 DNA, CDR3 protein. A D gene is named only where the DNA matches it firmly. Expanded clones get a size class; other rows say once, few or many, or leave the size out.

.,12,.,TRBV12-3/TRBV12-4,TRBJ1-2,TGTGCCAGCAGCCTCACAGGGATAGGCTACACCTTC,CASSLTGIGYTF
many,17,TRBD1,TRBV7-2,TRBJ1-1,TGTGCCAGCAGCGCATCAGGGGGTGCGGTTCGGAACACTGAAGCTTTCTTT,CASSASGGAVRNTEAFF
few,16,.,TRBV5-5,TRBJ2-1,TGTGCCAGCAGCTCCCTCCCGGACAGAATCTACAATGAGCAGTTCTTC,CASSSLPDRIYNEQFF
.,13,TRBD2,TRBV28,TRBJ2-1,TGTGCCAGCAGCCCGGGACTAGCGGGGGACCCGTTCTTC,CASSPGLAGDPFF
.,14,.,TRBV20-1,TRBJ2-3,TGCAGTGCTGGACAGCCTGGGGGTCCAGATACGCAGTATTTT,CSAGQPGGPDTQYF
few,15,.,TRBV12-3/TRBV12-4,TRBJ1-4,TGTGCCAGCAGCCCTACGGGGCTTAACGGTGGGAAACTGTTTTTT,CASSPTGLNGGKLFF
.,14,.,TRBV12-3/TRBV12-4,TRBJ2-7,TGTGCCAGCGGAAGATACGACAGCTCCTACGAGCAGTACTTC,CASGRYDSSYEQYF
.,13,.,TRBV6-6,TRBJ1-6,TGTGCCAGCAGTTACAGACAAAATTCACCCCTCCACTTT,CASSYRQNSPLHF
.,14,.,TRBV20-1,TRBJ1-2,TGCAGTGCTACCCCAGGGGAAGGTGGTTATGGCTACACCTTC,CSATPGEGGYGYTF
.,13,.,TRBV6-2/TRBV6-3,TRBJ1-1,TGTGCCAGCATTTTTATTCAGGGATCTGAAGCTTTCTTT,CASIFIQGSEAFF
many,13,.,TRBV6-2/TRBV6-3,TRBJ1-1,TGTGCCAGCAGTTACGGGGGAGAAACTGAAGCTTTCTTT,CASSYGGETEAFF
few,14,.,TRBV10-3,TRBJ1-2,TGTGCCATCAGTGAGTCGAACAGGGACGATGGCTACACCTTC,CAISESNRDDGYTF
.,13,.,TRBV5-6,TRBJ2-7,TGTGCCAGCAGCACCCCAGGGATCCACGAGCAGTACTTC,CASSTPGIHEQYF
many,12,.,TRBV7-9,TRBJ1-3,TGTGCCAGCAGATCCTCTGGAAACACCATATATTTT,CASRSSGNTIYF
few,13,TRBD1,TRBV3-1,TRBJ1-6,TGTGCCAGCAGCCAGGGACAGCTTTCACCCCTCCACTTT,CASSQGQLSPLHF
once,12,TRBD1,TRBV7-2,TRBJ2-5,TGTGCCAGCAGCCGACAGGGGGAGACCCAGCACTTC,CASSRQGETQHF
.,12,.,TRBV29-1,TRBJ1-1,TGCAGCTCACAGTCCATGAACACTGAAGCTTTCTTT,CSSQSMNTEAFF
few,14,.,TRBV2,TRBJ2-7,TGTGCCAGCAGTGGTGACCGGGCGGGATACGAGCAGTACTTC,CASSGDRAGYEQYF
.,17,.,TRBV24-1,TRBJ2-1,TGTGCCACCAGTGACCACCGAAGTCGGGGTAGCTACAATGAGCAGTTCTTC,CATSDHRSRGSYNEQFF
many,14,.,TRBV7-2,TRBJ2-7,TGTGCCAGCAGCTACCAGGGAGGGGGCTACGAGCAGTACTTC,CASSYQGGGYEQYF
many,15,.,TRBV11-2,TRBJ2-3,TGTGCCAGCAGCTCCCTCCGCGGGGCCACAGATACGCAGTATTTT,CASSSLRGATDTQYF
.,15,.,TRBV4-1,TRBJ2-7,TGCGCCAGCAGCCAAGAGGCCAGGGATTCCTACGAGCAGTACTTC,CASSQEARDSYEQYF
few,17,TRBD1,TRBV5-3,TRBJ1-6,TGTGCCAGCAGCGACGACATCGACAGGGGCCACAATTCACCCCTCCACTTT,CASSDDIDRGHNSPLHF
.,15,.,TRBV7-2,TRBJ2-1,TGTGCCAGCAGCCATCGGGGCCTCTCCTACAATGAGCAGTTCTTC,CASSHRGLSYNEQFF
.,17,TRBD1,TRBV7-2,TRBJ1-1,TGTGCCAGCAGCTTTTACCGTTCAGGGGGCATGGACACTGAAGCTTTCTTT,CASSFYRSGGMDTEAFF
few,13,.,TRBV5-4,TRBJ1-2,TGTGCCAGCAGCCCGGGCGGGAGCTATGGCTACACCTTC,CASSPGGSYGYTF
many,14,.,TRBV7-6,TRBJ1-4,TGTGCCAGCAGCCCGTGGGGGGCAGGTGAAAAACTGTTTTTT,CASSPWGAGEKLFF
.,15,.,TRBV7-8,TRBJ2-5,TGTGCCAGCAGCTTACTCCGGGACCCCTGGGAGACCCAGTACTTC,CASSLLRDPWETQYF
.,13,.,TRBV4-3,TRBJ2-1,TGCGCCAGCAGCCAAGATAGAGCGAGGGAGCAGTTCTTC,CASSQDRAREQFF
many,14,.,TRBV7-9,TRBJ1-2,TGTGCCAGCAGCTCCGCAGGCGGTGACTATGGCTACACCTTC,CASSSAGGDYGYTF
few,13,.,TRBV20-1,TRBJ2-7,TGCAGTGTTTCCACGGGGAGATTCTACGAGCAGTACTTC,CSVSTGRFYEQYF
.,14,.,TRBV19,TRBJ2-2,TGTGCCAGAGCGAAGGCAGGGGTCACCGGGGAGCTGTTTTTT,CARAKAGVTGELFF
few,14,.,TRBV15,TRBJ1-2,TGTGCCACCAGCAGAGATGTGGCCGGCTATGGCTACACCTTC,CATSRDVAGYGYTF
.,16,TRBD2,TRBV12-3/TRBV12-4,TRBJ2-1,TGTGCCAGCAGTCCGCTAGCGGGGGGGCTTCTAACTGAGCAGTTCTTC,CASSPLAGGLLTEQFF
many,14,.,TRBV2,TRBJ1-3,TGTGCCAGCACCCCTCAAGGGGGGAGGGACACCATATATTTT,CASTPQGGRDTIYF
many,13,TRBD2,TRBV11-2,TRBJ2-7,TGTGCCAGCAGCCGACTAGCGGCCTACGAGCAGTACTTC,CASSRLAAYEQYF
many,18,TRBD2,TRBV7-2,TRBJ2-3,TGTGCCAGCAGGCCTAGAGCGGGGGTTCCAACTAGCACAGATACGCAGTATTTT,CASRPRAGVPTSTDTQYF
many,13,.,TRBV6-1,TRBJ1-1,TGTGCCAGCAATGGTGCAGCGAACACTGAAGCTTTCTTT,CASNGAANTEAFF
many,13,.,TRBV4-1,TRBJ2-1,TGCGCCAGCAGCCTAGGACACGTTAATGAGCAGTTCTTC,CASSLGHVNEQFF
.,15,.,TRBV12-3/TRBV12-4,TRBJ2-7,TGTGCCAGCAGGATGGGGTCTGGCGGGAACTACGAGCAGTACTTC,CASRMGSGGNYEQYF
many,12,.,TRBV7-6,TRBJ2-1,TGTGCCAGCACCCGAGCAGGGAATGAGCAGTTCTTC,CASTRAGNEQFF
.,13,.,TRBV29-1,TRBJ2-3,TGCAGCGTTGACGGGGGAGGCACAGATACGCAGTATTTT,CSVDGGGTDTQYF
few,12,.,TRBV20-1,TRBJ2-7,TGCAGTGCCCTACCTCAGGGGTACGAGCAGTACTTC,CSALPQGYEQYF
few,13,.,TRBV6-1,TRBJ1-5,TGTGCCAGCAGGGGCACCCTCAATCAGCCCCAGCATTTT,CASRGTLNQPQHF
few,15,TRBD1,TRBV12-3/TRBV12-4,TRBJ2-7,TGTGCCAGCAGTTCCAGGACAGGTTTGGCCTACGAGCAGTACTTC,CASSSRTGLAYEQYF
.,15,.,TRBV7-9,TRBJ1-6,TGTGCCAGCACTCGAGGGGGGCAGGGTGGTTCACCCCTCCACTTT,CASTRGGQGGSPLHF
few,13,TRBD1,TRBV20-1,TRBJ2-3,TGCAGTGCTAGGACAGGGGGCGCAGATACGCAGTATTTT,CSARTGGADTQYF
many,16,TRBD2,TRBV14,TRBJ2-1,TGTGCCAGCAGCCAAGGGTTTGTCGGGAGGCCCAATGAGCAGTTCTTC,CASSQGFVGRPNEQFF
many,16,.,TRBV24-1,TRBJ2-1,TGTGCCACCAGTGATTCGGTAATAGACTCCTACAATGAGCAGTTCTTC,CATSDSVIDSYNEQFF
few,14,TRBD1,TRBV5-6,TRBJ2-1,TGTGCCAGCAGCTGGGGGACAGGAAACAATGAGCAGTTCTTC,CASSWGTGNNEQFF